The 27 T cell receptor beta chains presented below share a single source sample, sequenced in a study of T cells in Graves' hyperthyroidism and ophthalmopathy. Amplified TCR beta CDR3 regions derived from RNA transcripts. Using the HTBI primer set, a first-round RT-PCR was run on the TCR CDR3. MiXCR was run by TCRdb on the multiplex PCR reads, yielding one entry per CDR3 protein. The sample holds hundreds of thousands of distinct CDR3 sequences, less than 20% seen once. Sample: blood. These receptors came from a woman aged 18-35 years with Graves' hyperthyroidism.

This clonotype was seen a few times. CDR3 protein: CASSERDRSSSPLHF. The CDR3 bases are TGTGCCAGCAGTGAACGGGACAGGTCGTCTTCACCCCTCCACTTT. The chain has TRBV2 and TRBJ1-6; the match to TRBD1 covers 8 bases. Trimming removed 2 bases from V and 9 bases from J; junction bases left unmatched: 6. The CDR3 extends over 15 amino acids. CDR1 is SNHLY, CDR2 FYNNEI, per germline. Using reference TRBV2 and TRBJ1-6 for the parts outside the CDR3, the full variable domain is EPEVTQTPSHQVTQMGQEVILRCVPISNHLYFYWYRQILGQKVEFLVSFYNNEISEKSEIFDDQFSVERPDGSNFTLKIRSTKLEDSAMYFCASSERDRSSSPLHFGNGTRLTVT.

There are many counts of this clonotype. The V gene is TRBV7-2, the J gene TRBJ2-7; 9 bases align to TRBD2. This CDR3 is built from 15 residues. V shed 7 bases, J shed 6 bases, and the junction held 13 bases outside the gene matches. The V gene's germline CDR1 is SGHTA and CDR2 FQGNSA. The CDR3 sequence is CASTFLGLAPLEQYF. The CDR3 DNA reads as TGTGCCAGCACCTTCCTGGGACTAGCTCCCCTCGAGCAGTACTTC.

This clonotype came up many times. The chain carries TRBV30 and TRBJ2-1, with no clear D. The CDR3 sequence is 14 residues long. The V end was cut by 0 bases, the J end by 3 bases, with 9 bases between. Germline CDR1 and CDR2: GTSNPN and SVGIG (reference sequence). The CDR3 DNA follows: TGTGCCTGGAGTGTGGAGTTAAGCTACAATGAGCAGTTCTTC. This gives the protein CAWSVELSYNEQFF.

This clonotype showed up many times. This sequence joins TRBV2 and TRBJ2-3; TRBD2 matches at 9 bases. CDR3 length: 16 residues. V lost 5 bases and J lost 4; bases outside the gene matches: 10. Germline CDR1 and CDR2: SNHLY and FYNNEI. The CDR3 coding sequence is TGTGCCAGCAGTCTCATGGGGGCGGGGGGGCCAGATACGCAGTATTTT. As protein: CASSLMGAGGPDTQYF.

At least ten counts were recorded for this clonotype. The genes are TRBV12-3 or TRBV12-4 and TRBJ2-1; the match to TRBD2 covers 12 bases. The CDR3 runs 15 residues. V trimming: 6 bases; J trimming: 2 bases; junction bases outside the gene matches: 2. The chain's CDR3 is CASSPSGRAYNEQFF. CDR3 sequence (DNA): TGTGCCAGCAGCCCTAGCGGGAGGGCCTACAATGAGCAGTTCTTC.

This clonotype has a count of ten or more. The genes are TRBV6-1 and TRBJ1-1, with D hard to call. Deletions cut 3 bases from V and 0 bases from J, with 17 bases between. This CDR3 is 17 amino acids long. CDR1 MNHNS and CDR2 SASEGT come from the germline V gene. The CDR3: CASSDVRFGSMNTEAFF. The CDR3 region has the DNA TGTGCCAGCAGTGATGTGAGGTTTGGTTCCATGAACACTGAAGCTTTCTTT.

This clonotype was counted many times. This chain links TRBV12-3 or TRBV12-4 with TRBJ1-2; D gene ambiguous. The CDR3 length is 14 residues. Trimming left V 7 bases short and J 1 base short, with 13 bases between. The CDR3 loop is CASTVARFNYGYTF. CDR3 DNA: TGTGCCAGCACCGTAGCCCGCTTTAACTATGGCTACACCTTC.

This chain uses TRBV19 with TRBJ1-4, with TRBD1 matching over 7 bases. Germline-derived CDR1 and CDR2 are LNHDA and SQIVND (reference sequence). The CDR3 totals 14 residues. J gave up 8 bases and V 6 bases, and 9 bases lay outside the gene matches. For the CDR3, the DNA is TGTGCCAGTAGCACGACAGGGTCACAAGAAAAACTGTTTTTT. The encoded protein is CASSTTGSQEKLFF.

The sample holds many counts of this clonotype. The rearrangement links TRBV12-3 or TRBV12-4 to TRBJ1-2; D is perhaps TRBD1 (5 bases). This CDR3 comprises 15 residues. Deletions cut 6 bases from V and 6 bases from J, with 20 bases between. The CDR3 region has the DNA TGTGCCAGCAGATTGCGAGGGGCGGCGTTCGATGGCTACACCTTC. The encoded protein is CASRLRGAAFDGYTF.

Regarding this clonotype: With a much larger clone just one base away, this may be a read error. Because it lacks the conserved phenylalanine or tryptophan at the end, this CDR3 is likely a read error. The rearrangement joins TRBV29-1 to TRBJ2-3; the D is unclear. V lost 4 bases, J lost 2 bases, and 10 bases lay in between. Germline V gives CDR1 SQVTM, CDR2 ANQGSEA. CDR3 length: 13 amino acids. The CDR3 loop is CSVVDGYTDTQYL. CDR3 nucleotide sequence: TGCAGCGTTGTGGACGGCTACACAGATACGCAGTATCTT.

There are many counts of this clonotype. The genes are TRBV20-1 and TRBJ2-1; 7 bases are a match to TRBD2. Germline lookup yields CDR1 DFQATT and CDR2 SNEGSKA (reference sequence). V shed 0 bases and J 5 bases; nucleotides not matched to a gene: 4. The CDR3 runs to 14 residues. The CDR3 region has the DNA TGCAGTGCTAGAGAGAGCGGGATACACAATGAGCAGTTCTTC. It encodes CSARESGIHNEQFF.

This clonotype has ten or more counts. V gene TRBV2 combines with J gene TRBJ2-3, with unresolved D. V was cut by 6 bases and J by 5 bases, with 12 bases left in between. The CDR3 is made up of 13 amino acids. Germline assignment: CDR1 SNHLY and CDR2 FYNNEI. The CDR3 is CASSVQRRDTQYF. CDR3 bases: TGTGCCAGCAGCGTCCAAAGGAGAGATACGCAGTATTTT.

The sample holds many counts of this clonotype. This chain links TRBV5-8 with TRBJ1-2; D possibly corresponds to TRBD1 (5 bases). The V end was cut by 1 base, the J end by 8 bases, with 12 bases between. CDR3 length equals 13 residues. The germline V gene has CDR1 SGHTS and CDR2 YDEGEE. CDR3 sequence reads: CASSLLGVSGYTF. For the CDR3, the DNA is TGTGCCAGCAGCTTGCTGGGGGTTTCCGGCTACACCTTC. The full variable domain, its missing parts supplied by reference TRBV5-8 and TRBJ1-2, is EAGVTQSPTHLIKTRGQQATLRCSPISGHTSVYWYQQALGLGLQFLLWYDEGEERNRGNFPPRFSGRQFPNYSSELNVNALELEDSALYLCASSLLGVSGYTFGSGTRLTVV.

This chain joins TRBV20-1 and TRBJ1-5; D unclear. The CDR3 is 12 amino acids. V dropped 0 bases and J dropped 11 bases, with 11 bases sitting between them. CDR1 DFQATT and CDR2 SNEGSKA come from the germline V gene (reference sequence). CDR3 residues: CSARDLPSAQHF. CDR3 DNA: TGCAGTGCTAGAGATTTACCGAGCGCCCAGCATTTT.

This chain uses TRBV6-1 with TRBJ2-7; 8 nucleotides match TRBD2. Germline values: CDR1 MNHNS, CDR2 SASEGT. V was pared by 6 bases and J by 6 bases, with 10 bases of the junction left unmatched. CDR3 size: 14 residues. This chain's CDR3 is CASRMSGGPLEQYF. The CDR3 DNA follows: TGTGCCAGCAGGATGTCGGGAGGGCCCCTCGAGCAGTACTTC.

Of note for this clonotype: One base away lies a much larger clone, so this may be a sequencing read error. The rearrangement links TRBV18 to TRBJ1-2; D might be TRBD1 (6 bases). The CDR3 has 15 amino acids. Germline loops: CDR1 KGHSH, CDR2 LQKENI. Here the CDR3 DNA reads TGTGCCGGCTCACCACCTGGCAGGGGATCAGGTGGCTACACCTTC. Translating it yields CAGSPPGRGSGGYTF.

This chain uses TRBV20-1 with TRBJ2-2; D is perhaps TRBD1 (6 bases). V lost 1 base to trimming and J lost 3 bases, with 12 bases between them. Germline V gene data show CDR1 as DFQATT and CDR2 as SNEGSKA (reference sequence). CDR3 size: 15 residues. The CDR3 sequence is CSARVARGDTGELFF. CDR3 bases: TGCAGTGCTAGAGTGGCCAGGGGCGACACCGGGGAGCTGTTTTTT.

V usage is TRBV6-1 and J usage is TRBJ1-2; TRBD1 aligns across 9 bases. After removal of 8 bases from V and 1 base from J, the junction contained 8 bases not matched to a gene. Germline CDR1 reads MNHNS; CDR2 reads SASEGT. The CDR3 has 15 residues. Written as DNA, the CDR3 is TGTGCCAGCCTCGGGACAGGGACTCGTAACTATGGCTACACCTTC. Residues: CASLGTGTRNYGYTF.

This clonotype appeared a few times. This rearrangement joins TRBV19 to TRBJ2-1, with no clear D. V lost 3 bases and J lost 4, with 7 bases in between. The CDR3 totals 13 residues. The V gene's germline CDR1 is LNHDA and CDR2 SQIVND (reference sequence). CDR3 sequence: CASSIPQYNEQFF. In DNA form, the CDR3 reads TGTGCCAGTAGTATCCCTCAGTACAATGAGCAGTTCTTC.

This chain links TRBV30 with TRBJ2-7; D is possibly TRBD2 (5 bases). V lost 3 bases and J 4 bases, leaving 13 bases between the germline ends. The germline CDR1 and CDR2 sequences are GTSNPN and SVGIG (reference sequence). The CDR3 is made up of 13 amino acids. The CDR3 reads CAWSGGRAYEQYF. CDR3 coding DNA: TGTGCCTGGAGCGGCGGGCGGGCGTACGAGCAGTACTTC.

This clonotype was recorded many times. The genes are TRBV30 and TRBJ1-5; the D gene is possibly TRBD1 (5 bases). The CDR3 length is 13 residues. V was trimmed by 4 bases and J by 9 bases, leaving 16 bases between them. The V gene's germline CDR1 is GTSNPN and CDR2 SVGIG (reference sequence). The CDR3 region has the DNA TGTGCCTGGACCCCCGGGGGAGATGCGCCCCAGCATTTT. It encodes CAWTPGGDAPQHF.

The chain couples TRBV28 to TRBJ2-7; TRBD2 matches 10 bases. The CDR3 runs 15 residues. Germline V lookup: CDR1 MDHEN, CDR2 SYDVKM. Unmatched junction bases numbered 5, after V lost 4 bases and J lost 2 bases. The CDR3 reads CASSSGLAEAYEQYF. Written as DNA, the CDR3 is TGTGCCAGCAGTTCCGGACTAGCGGAGGCCTACGAGCAGTACTTC.

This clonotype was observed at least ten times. CDR3 in DNA: TGCAGCGTTGCCGGACAGGAAAATCAGCCCCAGCATTTT. It translates to CSVAGQENQPQHF. The chain couples TRBV29-1 to TRBJ1-5, with 7 bases identical to TRBD1. The CDR3 is made up of 13 amino acids. Germline CDR1 is SQVTM and CDR2 is ANQGSEA. The trim removed 4 bases at V and 4 bases at J, leaving 4 bases unmatched. The complete variable domain, with remaining parts taken from reference TRBV29-1 and TRBJ1-5, reads SAVISQKPSRDICQRGTSLTIQCQVDSQVTMMFWYRQQPGQSLTLIATANQGSEATYESGFVIDKFPISRPNLTFSTLTVSNMSPEDSSIYLCSVAGQENQPQHFGDGTRLSIL.

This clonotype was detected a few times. The CDR3 region is CASSEATAIGELFF. The CDR3 region has the DNA TGTGCCAGCAGTGAAGCGACGGCTATCGGGGAGCTGTTTTTT. The gene calls are TRBV6-1 and TRBJ2-2; D uncertain. V was clipped by 0 bases and J by 7 bases, with 9 bases between them. Looked up from germline, CDR1 is MNHNS and CDR2 is SASEGT. This CDR3 has 14 amino acids.

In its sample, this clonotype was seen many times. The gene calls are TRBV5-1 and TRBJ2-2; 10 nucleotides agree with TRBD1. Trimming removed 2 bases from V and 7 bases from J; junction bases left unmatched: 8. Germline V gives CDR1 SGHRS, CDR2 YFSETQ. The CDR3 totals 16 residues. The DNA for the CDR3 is TGCGCCAGCAGCTTCGGCCCGGACAGGGGGGTCGGGGAGCTGTTTTTT. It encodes CASSFGPDRGVGELFF.

CDR3 nucleotides: TGTGCCACCAGTGATCCGGAGACCCAGTACTTC. Translation gives CATSDPETQYF. The chain employs TRBV24-1 and TRBJ2-5, with no clear D. Germline lookup yields CDR1 KGHDR and CDR2 SFDVKD. The CDR3 consists of 11 residues. V gave up 3 bases and J gave up 5 bases, with 3 bases separating them.

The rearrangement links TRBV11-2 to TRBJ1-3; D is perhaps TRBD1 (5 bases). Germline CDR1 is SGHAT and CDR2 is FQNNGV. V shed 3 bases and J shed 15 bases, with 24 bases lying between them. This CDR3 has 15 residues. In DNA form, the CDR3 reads TGTGCCAGCAGCTTCGCGACTGGCGGGGGGGTAGTGGCATATTTT. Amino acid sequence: CASSFATGGGVVAYF.